The T cell receptor (beta chain) described here comes from a study of CD8+ T cells in alopecia areata. Across the whole study: In an open-label trial, patients got 5 to 10 mg tofacitinib twice daily. Study-level points and caveats: Mice showed clearer TCR sharing than patients did, a gap that was possibly HLA-related.

Individuals with alopecia areata gave both lesional scalp punch biopsies and peripheral blood for collection. CD4+ and CD8+ T cells were sorted from PBMCs. As to this clone: What it recognizes is unknown.

Germline CDR1 and CDR2: SNHLY and FYNNEI. The V and J ends lost 7 bases and 0 bases, in that order; junction bases with no gene match: 4. The CDR3 has 14 amino acids. Extracted RNA was reverse transcribed into cDNA, the sequencing template. Generated by immunoSEQ multiplex PCR, the TCRdb table keeps only in-frame clones and is missing some. The sample carries 150,000 or so clones, 87% recorded once. This specimen was CD8+ T cells sorted from blood, taken at week 0. The clonotype originates from a human donor with alopecia areata. The chain employs TRBV2 and TRBJ2-3; the match to TRBD1 covers 7 bases. CDR3: CASKGASSTDTQYF. CDR3 coding DNA: TGTGCCAGCAAGGGGGCCAGCAGCACAGATACGCAGTATTTT.